The clone carrying this TCR beta chain was counted between two and nine times. What it recognizes is unknown. The data derive from a study of cytomegalovirus exposure and HLA in healthy donors. Study-level information: When about 400 donors were genotyped, roughly four fifths of them were found to fall in the Caucasian-associated ancestry cluster. Study conclusions and caveats: Later work showed greater clonal expansion in HLA-associated TCR beta chains than in equally common others. In vitro, a few CMV-associated chains proved specific for CMV antigens.

Per the germline V gene, CDR1 is SQVTM and CDR2 is ANQGSEA. V lost 2 bases to trimming and J lost 5 bases; unmatched junction nucleotides: 4. The CDR3 length is 13 residues. Vbeta (60) and Jbeta (13) primers were used in the PCR. TCRdb keeps only in-frame clones here, not all; method: immunoSEQ multiplex PCR. The sample consists of 100,000 to 150,000 clones, around 73% of them appearing once. Sequenced: PBMCs. This chain connects TRBV29-1 to TRBJ2-7, with TRBD1 identical over 9 bases. This TCR came from a female donor in good health and CMV-seronegative. CDR3 nucleotides: TGCAGCGTTGAAAGGGGACAGGGCCACGAGCAGTACTTC. Its protein product is CSVERGQGHEQYF.